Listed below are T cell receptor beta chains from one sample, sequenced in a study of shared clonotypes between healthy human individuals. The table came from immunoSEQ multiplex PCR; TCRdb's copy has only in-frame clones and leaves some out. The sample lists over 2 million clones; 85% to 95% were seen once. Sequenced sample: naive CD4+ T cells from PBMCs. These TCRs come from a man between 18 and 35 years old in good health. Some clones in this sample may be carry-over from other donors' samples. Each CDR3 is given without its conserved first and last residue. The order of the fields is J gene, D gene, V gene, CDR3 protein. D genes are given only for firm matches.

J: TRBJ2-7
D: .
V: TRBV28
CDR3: ASTLNRGQGEQY

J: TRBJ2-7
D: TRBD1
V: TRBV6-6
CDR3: ASSYGTGYYEQY

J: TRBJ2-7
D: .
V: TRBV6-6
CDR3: ASRETTYEQY

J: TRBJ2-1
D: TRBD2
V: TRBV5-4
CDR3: ASSARLAGGRNEQF

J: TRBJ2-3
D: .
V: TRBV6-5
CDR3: ASSSTWTSTDTQY

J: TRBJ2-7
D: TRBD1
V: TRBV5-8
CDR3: ASSRQGGLSTYEQY

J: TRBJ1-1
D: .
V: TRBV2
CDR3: ASSPNTEAF

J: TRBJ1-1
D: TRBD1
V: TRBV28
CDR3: ASRNTGVGTEAF

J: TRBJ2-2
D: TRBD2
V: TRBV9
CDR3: ASSEREGYGGELF

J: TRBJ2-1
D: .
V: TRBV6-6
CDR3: ASSYSVNEQF

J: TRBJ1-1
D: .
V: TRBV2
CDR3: ASTRDNAFSTEAF